Listed below are T cell receptor beta chains from one sample, sequenced in a study of cytomegalovirus exposure and HLA in healthy donors. TCRdb's table, derived via immunoSEQ multiplex PCR, lists solely in-frame clones and lacks some. The sample records some 190,000 clones, 80% to 90% being singletons. The sample was PBMCs. These receptors all stem from a male donor in good health and CMV-seronegative. The CDR3 runs from the conserved cysteine through the conserved F or W. D genes are given only for firm matches. Clone size is shown for a subset of rows, as once, few, many or a class of expanded clone.

clone_size | j_call | v_call | d_call | cdr3_aa | cdr3_nt
NA | TRBJ2-5 | TRBV7-2 | TRBD2 | CASSLDLAGGSETQYF | TGTGCCAGCAGCTTAGATCTAGCGGGAGGGTCAGAGACCCAGTACTTC
NA | TRBJ1-2 | TRBV27 | NA | CASSLSNSYGYTF | TGTGCCAGCAGTTTATCGAACAGCTATGGCTACACCTTC
NA | TRBJ2-5 | TRBV4-1 | NA | CASSGRNQETQYF | TGCGCCAGCAGCGGGAGGAACCAAGAGACCCAGTACTTC
NA | TRBJ1-5 | TRBV27 | TRBD1 | CASSTRQGGNQPQHF | TGTGCCAGCAGTACACGACAGGGGGGGAATCAGCCCCAGCATTTT
NA | TRBJ1-1 | TRBV5-4 | NA | CASSVGQTNTEAFF | TGTGCCAGCAGCGTGGGACAAACGAACACTGAAGCTTTCTTT
NA | TRBJ2-7 | TRBV18 | NA | CASSPLSRSYEQYF | TGTGCCAGCTCACCACTCTCCCGTTCCTACGAGCAGTACTTC
NA | TRBJ1-3 | TRBV19 | TRBD1 | CASTRQGGNTIYF | TGTGCCAGTACCCGACAGGGTGGAAACACCATATATTTT
NA | TRBJ2-5 | TRBV7-2 | TRBD2 | CASSFGGASVETQYF | TGTGCCAGCAGTTTCGGGGGGGCCTCGGTGGAGACCCAGTACTTC
NA | TRBJ2-5 | TRBV7-9 | NA | CASSLAMGVEETQYF | TGTGCCAGCAGCTTAGCGATGGGAGTCGAAGAGACCCAGTACTTC
few | TRBJ1-5 | TRBV27 | TRBD1 | CATGGTGGSNQPQHF | TGTGCCACAGGGGGAACAGGGGGTAGCAATCAGCCCCAGCATTTT
once | TRBJ2-7 | TRBV28 | NA | CASSPPGQGPLYEQYF | TGTGCCAGCAGTCCCCCCGGCCAGGGGCCCCTCTACGAGCAGTACTTC
NA | TRBJ2-3 | TRBV5-1 | TRBD2 | CASSISGGYTDTQYF | TGCGCCAGCAGCATAAGCGGGGGGTACACAGATACGCAGTATTTT